This T cell receptor (beta chain) was recorded in a study of cytomegalovirus exposure and HLA in healthy donors. A multiplex PCR was run with 60 Vbeta primers and 13 Jbeta primers. The assay was immunoSEQ multiplex PCR, and TCRdb's table has in-frame clones only and misses some. The data contain fewer than 200,000 clones, 80% of them singletons. V was pared by 1 base and J by 4 bases, with 14 bases between. Germline CDR1 and CDR2: SEHNR and FQNEAQ (reference sequence). CDR3 length: 15 residues. Nominally healthy donors were sampled, though unrecorded immune exposures were likely. The specimen sequenced was PBMCs. The receptor comes from a woman aged 50 to 60 in good health and CMV-seropositive. The chain employs TRBV7-9 and TRBJ2-7; D is perhaps TRBD1 (6 bases). CDR3 amino acids: CASSLGGQGGYEQYF. For the CDR3, the DNA is TGTGCCAGCAGCTTAGGGGGGCAGGGTGGGTACGAGCAGTACTTC. Full variable domain (remainder filled in from reference TRBV7-9 and TRBJ2-7): DTGVSQNPRHKITKRGQNVTFRCDPISEHNRLYWYRQTLGQGPEFLTYFQNEAQLEKSRLLSDRFSAERPKGSFSTLEIQRTEQGDSAMYLCASSLGGQGGYEQYFGPGTRLTVT.